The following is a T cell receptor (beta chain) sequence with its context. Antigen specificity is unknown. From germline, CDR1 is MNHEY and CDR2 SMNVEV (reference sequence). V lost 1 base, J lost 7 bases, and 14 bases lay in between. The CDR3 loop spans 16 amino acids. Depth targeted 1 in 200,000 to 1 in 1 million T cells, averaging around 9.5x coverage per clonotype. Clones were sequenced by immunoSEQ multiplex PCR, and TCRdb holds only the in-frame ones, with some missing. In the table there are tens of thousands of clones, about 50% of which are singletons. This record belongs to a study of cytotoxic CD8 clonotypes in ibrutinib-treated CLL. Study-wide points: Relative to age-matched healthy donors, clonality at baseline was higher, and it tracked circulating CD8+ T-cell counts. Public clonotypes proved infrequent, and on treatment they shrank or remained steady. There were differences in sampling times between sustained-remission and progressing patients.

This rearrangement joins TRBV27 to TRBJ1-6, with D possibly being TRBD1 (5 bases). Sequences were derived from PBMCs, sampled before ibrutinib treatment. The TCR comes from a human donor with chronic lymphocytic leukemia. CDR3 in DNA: TGTGCCAGCAGTTTATGGGCGGGGACTGGGAATTCACCCCTCCACTTT. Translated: CASSLWAGTGNSPLHF.